These 13 T cell receptor beta chains share one sample of origin, sequenced in a study of cytomegalovirus exposure and HLA in healthy donors. A multiplex PCR was run with 60 Vbeta primers and 13 Jbeta primers. Profiled with immunoSEQ multiplex PCR; TCRdb holds only in-frame clones, not every one. The sample consists of around 150,000 clones, less than 65% of them appearing once. The sample taken for sequencing was PBMCs. These receptors were obtained from a woman in her 30s in good health and CMV-seropositive.

This clone has a handful of counts. The chain joins TRBV28 to TRBJ1-1, with D unresolved. This CDR3 is 15 amino acids long. CDR1 and CDR2 (germline): MDHEN, SYDVKM. V was pared by 3 bases and J by 4 bases, with 15 bases between. The CDR3 spells CASSFGSFTRTEAFF. The CDR3 region has the DNA TGTGCCAGCAGTTTTGGTTCATTTACACGCACTGAAGCTTTCTTT.

V and J are TRBV7-6 and TRBJ2-7; tentatively, D is TRBD2 (5 bases). V was shortened by 0 bases and J by 0 bases, with 15 bases between the two germline ends. The CDR3 runs 17 residues. Germline V gene lookup returns CDR1 SGHVS and CDR2 FNYEAQ. CDR3 DNA: TGTGCCAGCAGCTTAGCATTCCCGGACGGACTCTCCTACGAGCAGTACTTC. The encoded protein is CASSLAFPDGLSYEQYF.

The V and J genes are TRBV5-1 and TRBJ2-3; D may be TRBD2 (7 bases). V was trimmed by 2 bases and J by 8 bases, leaving 21 bases between them. Germline assignment: CDR1 SGHRS and CDR2 YFSETQ. The length of the CDR3 is 16 residues. CDR3 sequence (DNA): TGCGCCAGCAGCTTAGTCTCTTTTGAGAGGGGGGGTACGCAGTATTTT. This sequence encodes CASSLVSFERGGTQYF.

The chain employs TRBV10-3 and TRBJ1-2, with D tentatively TRBD1 (6 bases). Germline-derived CDR1 and CDR2 are ENHRY and SYGVKD. The CDR3 length is 15 residues. V gave up 3 bases and J gave up 5 bases, with 16 bases separating them. The CDR3 here is CAISDTGGRGYGYTF. CDR3 sequence (DNA): TGTGCCATCAGTGACACCGGGGGGCGCGGGTATGGCTACACCTTC.

This clone was picked up one time. V gene TRBV21-1 combines with J gene TRBJ2-1; whether TRBD1, the table's D call, matches the DNA was not checked. TRBV21-1 is tagged as a pseudogene. The CDR3 runs to 12 residues. The CDR3 region has the DNA TGTGCCAGCGGGTGGGGGCAGAATGAGCAGTTCTTC. Its protein product is CASGWGQNEQFF.

As concerns this clone: This sample includes further DNA sequences coding for the same CDR3. The chain is built from TRBV6-6 and TRBJ1-1, with 7 positions matching TRBD1. The CDR3 loop spans 14 amino acids. V was clipped by 7 bases and J by 1 base; unmatched bases: 6. The germline V gene encodes CDR1 MNHNY and CDR2 SVGAGI (reference sequence). The CDR3 loop reads CASTTDRKNTEAFF. CDR3 DNA sequence: TGTGCCAGCACCACGGACAGGAAGAACACTGAAGCTTTCTTT.

This clone was seen a few times. The chain has TRBV2 and TRBJ2-5; the D gene is possibly TRBD2 (7 bases). Germline V lookup: CDR1 SNHLY, CDR2 FYNNEI. The CDR3 totals 14 residues. Trimming took off 7 bases at V and 5 bases at J, with 17 bases between the two ends. The CDR3: CASTQRGGAETQYF. The CDR3 bases are TGTGCCAGCACTCAAAGGGGGGGGGCGGAGACCCAGTACTTC.

This chain links TRBV5-4 with TRBJ2-3; maybe TRBD1 (5 bases). CDR1 SGHNT and CDR2 YYREEE come from the germline V gene (reference sequence). This CDR3 is built from 14 residues. V was shortened by 2 bases and J by 2 bases, with 9 bases between the two germline ends. This chain's CDR3 is CASSFRVDTDTQYF. Written as DNA, the CDR3 is TGTGCCAGCAGCTTCAGGGTAGACACAGATACGCAGTATTTT.

The genes are TRBV18 and TRBJ2-3; D is perhaps TRBD1 (6 bases). The CDR3 covers 16 residues. Germline V CDR1 and CDR2: KGHSH, LQKENI. V shed 3 bases and J shed 2 bases, with 15 bases lying between them. CDR3 nucleotide sequence: TGTGCCAGCTCACCTCCCGGGACATCCTACACAGATACGCAGTATTTT. Translation gives CASSPPGTSYTDTQYF.

In its sample, this clone was seen once. The chain employs TRBV30 and TRBJ1-3; maybe TRBD1 (5 bases). Germline values: CDR1 GTSNPN, CDR2 SVGIG (reference sequence). This CDR3 has 13 amino acids. V was shortened by 6 bases and J by 1 base, with 10 bases between the two germline ends. The CDR3 DNA reads TGTGCCTGCGCCCGGGGGTCTGGAAACACCATATATTTT. It yields the protein CACARGSGNTIYF.

The rearrangement uses TRBV5-4 and TRBJ1-2, with 7 bases lining up with TRBD1. The CDR3 extends over 14 amino acids. Per the germline V gene, CDR1 is SGHNT and CDR2 is YYREEE (reference sequence). Unmatched junction bases numbered 4, after V lost 0 bases and J lost 5 bases. The DNA of the CDR3 is TGTGCCAGCAGCTTGGCCGAGACAGGGTATGGCTACACCTTC. Its translation: CASSLAETGYGYTF.

This chain links TRBV7-7 with TRBJ2-5; the D gene is possibly TRBD1 (6 bases). Trimming left V 5 bases short and J 3 bases short, with 13 bases between. The CDR3 is 14 amino acids. CDR1 and CDR2 (germline): SSHAT, FNYEAQ (reference sequence). CDR3 coding DNA: TGTGCCAGCAGCCCTTCAACAGGGAAAGAGACCCAGTACTTC. It yields the protein CASSPSTGKETQYF.

The chain uses TRBV4-1 and TRBJ1-3; D call uncertain. The CDR3 is made up of 16 amino acids. Germline V CDR1 and CDR2: MGHRA, YSYEKL. Trimming took 3 bases from V and 1 from J, leaving 13 bases between them. CDR3 residues: CASSHFPPRSGNTIYF. As DNA, the CDR3 is TGCGCCAGCAGCCATTTCCCACCGCGATCTGGAAACACCATATATTTT.